This TCR beta chain is drawn from a study of TIL therapy for anti-PD-1-resistant metastatic lung cancer. Worth noting for this clone: The target antigen is unknown.

Sequencing used immunoSEQ v3. Produced via immunoSEQ multiplex PCR; TCRdb's table is partial and in-frame only. The sample holds about 21,000 clones, around three quarters seen once. Study-wide results and caveats: After infusion, TIL clonotypes partly replaced peripheral T cells and declined over months.

As for time point: pre-treatment sample, taken before nivolumab and TIL therapy. The sequence came from a person aged 25 to 85 with non-small cell lung cancer. The source was blood, collected at baseline.

The CDR3 sequence is CASSEFGQRNNEQFF. In DNA, the CDR3 is TGCGCCAGCAGTGAATTCGGCCAGAGAAACAATGAGCAGTTCTTC. The chain is built from TRBV10-1 and TRBJ2-1; D gene uncertain. The length of the CDR3 is 15 residues. V was pared by 3 bases and J by 5 bases, with 14 bases between. Germline V gene sequence: CDR1 WNHNN, CDR2 SYGVQD (reference sequence).